This T cell receptor beta chain was sequenced during a study of T cell clonality in common variable immunodeficiency. Study-wide results and caveats: CVID subjects showed higher TCRbeta clonality than healthy controls. Links between repertoire features and CVID complications were heterogeneity-limited.

Some clones are missing from TCRdb's copy, which holds only in-frame ones; the method was immunoSEQ multiplex PCR. The repertoire shows about 32,000 clones, none seen only once; the top ten take under 5%. V lost 10 bases and J 1 base, leaving 19 bases between the germline ends. In germline, CDR1 is LNHDA, CDR2 SQIVND (reference sequence). The CDR3 is 15 amino acids. This clone has at least ten counts. As yet, its antigen is unknown. The read halts 3 residues ahead of the CDR3 end, with the missing end drawn from the germline J gene. This chain joins TRBV19 and TRBJ1-1, with no clear D. This sequence was found in a person aged 18 to 75 in good health. The sequencing input was peripheral blood mononuclear cells. CDR3 DNA, as far as it was read: TGTGCCATCACCAGGAGGGCAACGGAGAACACTGAA. It specifies CAITRRATENTE. The full CDR3 reads CAITRRATENTEAFF.